These 7 T cell receptor beta chains were sequenced from one sample in a study of blood T cell repertoires in COVID-19. Assay: immunoSEQ multiplex PCR; the TCRdb copy retains only in-frame clones and omits some. This table holds 40,000 to 65,000 clones, around 80% found once. The sample comprised peripheral blood. The receptor set was obtained from a human donor with active or convalescent COVID-19. The donor label of this sample is uncertain.

This clone has only a few counts. The same CDR3 can be traced to other DNA sequences in this sample. This rearrangement joins TRBV5-1 to TRBJ1-2; a possible D gene is TRBD1 (5 bases). Germline lookup yields CDR1 SGHRS and CDR2 YFSETQ. Trimming left V 7 bases short and J 4 bases short, with 11 bases between. The CDR3 has 12 residues. Here the CDR3 DNA reads TGCGCCAGCGCCGGGACTTCCTATGGCTACACCTTC. Protein product: CASAGTSYGYTF. The variable domain in full, with the rest retrieved from reference TRBV5-1 and TRBJ1-2, is KAGVTQTPRYLIKTRGQQVTLSCSPISGHRSVSWYQQTPGQGLQFLFEYFSETQRNKGNFPGRFSGRQFSNSRSEMNVSTLELGDSALYLCASAGTSYGYTFGSGTRLTVV.

This clone was seen a handful of times. This chain connects TRBV6-5 to TRBJ1-5; 9 nucleotides line up with TRBD1. The CDR3 has 15 amino acids. Germline loops: CDR1 MNHEY, CDR2 SVGAGI. V lost 2 bases to trimming and J lost 4 bases; unmatched junction nucleotides: 3. The CDR3 is CASSYNRGPNQPQHF. The CDR3 region has the DNA TGTGCCAGCAGTTACAACAGGGGGCCGAATCAGCCCCAGCATTTT.

This clone was seen only once. The chain is built from TRBV28 and TRBJ1-3, with D hard to call. CDR3 length: 13 amino acids. V was shortened by 6 bases and J by 2 bases, with 8 bases between the two germline ends. Germline V lookup: CDR1 MDHEN, CDR2 SYDVKM. The CDR3 nucleotides read TGTGCCAGCAGCAGTCAACCTGGAAACACCATATATTTT. It yields the protein CASSSQPGNTIYF.

The V call is TRBV20-1, the J call TRBJ1-5, with TRBD1 as a possible D gene (5 bases). The CDR3 extends over 14 amino acids. V lost 3 bases, J lost 2 bases, and 11 bases lay in between. Germline CDR1 and CDR2: DFQATT and SNEGSKA (reference sequence). The CDR3 sequence is CSASSGGGNQPQHF. Here the CDR3 DNA reads TGCAGTGCTAGTAGTGGGGGGGGCAATCAGCCCCAGCATTTT.

The chain couples TRBV7-8 to TRBJ2-7; no clear D. V lost 7 bases and J lost 5, with 18 bases in between. Germline lookup yields CDR1 SGHVS and CDR2 FQNEAQ. This CDR3 has 14 residues. The CDR3 DNA reads as TGTGCCAGCAACCCGGTCCTACCACGGGACGAGCAGTACTTC. Protein: CASNPVLPRDEQYF.

This chain joins TRBV25-1 and TRBJ1-1; TRBD1 might be the D (5 bases). Trimming shortened V by 8 bases and J by 0 bases, and 19 bases separated the two germline ends. CDR1 is MGHDK, CDR2 SYGVNS, per germline. This CDR3 has 16 residues. The CDR3 nucleotides are TGTGCCAGCGCTCGGGACGGGGGTGACATGAACACTGAAGCTTTCTTT. Translated, it gives CASARDGGDMNTEAFF.

The chain recombines TRBV25-1 with TRBJ1-6; TRBD1 might be the D (6 bases). Germline V CDR1 and CDR2: MGHDK, SYGVNS. This CDR3 is 14 amino acids long. Trimming removed 6 bases at V and 11 bases at J, with 17 bases between. The CDR3 sequence is CASSRGAQYAPLHF. CDR3 coding DNA: TGTGCCAGCAGCCGGGGGGCCCAATATGCACCCCTCCACTTT.